Below are 12 T cell receptor beta chains sequenced from a single sample in a study of shared clonotypes between healthy human individuals. The method was immunoSEQ multiplex PCR; TCRdb's version includes in-frame clones alone and lacks a portion of them. The sample gives roughly 480,000 clones, 79% of which show up once; roughly 12% is in the top ten. Sequencing was carried out using PBMCs. The receptors shown here come from a woman aged 40 to 50 in good health. Some clones in this sample may be carry-over from other donors' samples.

This clone was seen a single time. V is TRBV2 and J is TRBJ2-4, with a weak D call TRBD1 (6 bases). CDR1 and CDR2 (germline): SNHLY, FYNNEI. Deletions cut 4 bases from V and 1 base from J, with 11 bases between. This CDR3 comprises 15 residues. CDR3 DNA sequence: TGTGCCAGCAGTGTGGTGGGGGCGGCCAAAAACATTCAGTACTTC. Translated: CASSVVGAAKNIQYF. Variable domain in full (rest from reference TRBV2 and TRBJ2-4): EPEVTQTPSHQVTQMGQEVILRCVPISNHLYFYWYRQILGQKVEFLVSFYNNEISEKSEIFDDQFSVERPDGSNFTLKIRSTKLEDSAMYFCASSVVGAAKNIQYFGAGTRLSVL.

A few counts support this clone. V gene TRBV19 combines with J gene TRBJ2-3; no definite D call. V gave up 2 bases and J gave up 0 bases, with 12 bases separating them. Germline lookup yields CDR1 LNHDA and CDR2 SQIVND (reference sequence). There are 16 residues in the CDR3. CDR3 bases: TGTGCCAGTAGTATAAGGTACTCCGCTAGCACAGATACGCAGTATTTT. This translates into CASSIRYSASTDTQYF.

For the CDR3, the DNA is TGCGCCAGCAGTACAGGGCAGGCCAACGAGCAGTACTTC. Its translation: CASSTGQANEQYF. The V and J genes are TRBV10-2 and TRBJ2-7, with D possibly being TRBD1 (6 bases). CDR1 and CDR2 (germline): WSHSY, SAAADI. The CDR3 covers 13 residues. Deletions cut 5 bases from V and 5 bases from J, with 13 bases between.

The chain recombines TRBV6-1 with TRBJ2-5, with D maybe TRBD1 (6 bases). CDR3 length equals 15 residues. Between the trimmed V and J ends, which lost 8 bases and 5 bases, there was a span of 21 bases. Germline V lookup: CDR1 MNHNS, CDR2 SASEGT. CDR3 DNA: TGTGCCAGCCAAGAGGGGGACGCCTTAGGGGAGACCCAGTACTTC. Its protein product is CASQEGDALGETQYF.

The chain couples TRBV19 to TRBJ2-3; TRBD2 is a possible D gene (6 bases). Per the germline V gene, CDR1 is LNHDA and CDR2 is SQIVND (reference sequence). This CDR3 contains 15 residues. Trimming removed 7 bases from V and 2 bases from J, with 16 bases in between. The CDR3: CASTSSRGYTDTQYF. DNA of the CDR3: TGTGCCAGTACCTCAAGTCGGGGGTACACAGATACGCAGTATTTT. Based on the CDR3 plus reference TRBV19 and TRBJ2-3, the full variable domain is DGGITQSPKYLFRKEGQNVTLSCEQNLNHDAMYWYRQDPGQGLRLIYYSQIVNDFQKGDIAEGYSVSREKKESFPLTVTSAQKNPTAFYLCASTSSRGYTDTQYFGPGTRLTVL.

This clone appeared a few times. V is TRBV18 and J is TRBJ2-7, with 12 bases aligning to TRBD2. Per the germline V gene, CDR1 is KGHSH and CDR2 is LQKENI. CDR3 length equals 19 residues. J was trimmed by 5 bases and V by 1 base; bases with no gene match: 15. Written as DNA, the CDR3 is TGTGCCAGCTCACCACGCGGGATAGGACCGACTAGCGGGAGCCACGAGCAGTACTTC. Translating it yields CASSPRGIGPTSGSHEQYF. Full variable domain (remainder filled in from reference TRBV18 and TRBJ2-7): NAGVMQNPRHLVRRRGQEARLRCSPMKGHSHVYWYRQLPEEGLKFMVYLQKENIIDESGMPKERFSAEFPKEGPSILRIQQVVRGDSAAYFCASSPRGIGPTSGSHEQYFGPGTRLTVT.

The chain uses TRBV5-4 and TRBJ2-3; D unclear. The germline V and J ends were trimmed by 0 bases and 7 bases, with 9 bases remaining between them. The germline V gene encodes CDR1 SGHNT and CDR2 YYREEE (reference sequence). The CDR3 sequence is 13 residues long. The CDR3 is CASSLELGNTQYF. The CDR3, as DNA: TGTGCCAGCAGCTTGGAGCTAGGCAATACGCAGTATTTT.

This chain uses TRBV2 with TRBJ2-2; 8 nucleotides match TRBD1. The length of the CDR3 is 13 residues. The V gene's germline CDR1 is SNHLY and CDR2 FYNNEI. Trimming at V came to 7 bases and at J to 5 bases, leaving 3 bases not matched to a gene. The CDR3 nucleotides are TGTGCCAGCAATCGACAGGGGACCGGGGAGCTGTTTTTT. It is translated as CASNRQGTGELFF.

This sequence joins TRBV2 and TRBJ2-7; D is ambiguous. This CDR3 has 14 amino acids. V lost 6 bases and J 5 bases, leaving 17 bases between the germline ends. Germline V gives CDR1 SNHLY, CDR2 FYNNEI. This CDR3 is CASSLGSFVDEQYF. The CDR3 nucleotides read TGTGCCAGCAGCCTGGGCAGTTTTGTCGACGAGCAGTACTTC.

CDR3 region: CASSFRGSGNEQYF. The CDR3 DNA reads TGTGCCAGCAGCTTCCGGGGGAGCGGCAACGAGCAGTACTTC. V is TRBV7-3 and J is TRBJ2-7, with D possibly being TRBD2 (6 bases). The length of the CDR3 is 14 residues. The ends were cut back, 3 bases at V and 5 bases at J, with 14 bases in the middle. Germline V gene lookup returns CDR1 SGHTA and CDR2 FQGTGA.

This clone was detected once. This rearrangement joins TRBV5-6 to TRBJ2-7, with 8 bases matching TRBD1. The CDR3 is made up of 15 amino acids. CDR1 and CDR2 from the germline V gene are SGHDT and YYEEEE. The V gene end was trimmed by 4 bases and the J gene end by 5 bases; junction bases not matched to a gene: 11. For the CDR3, the DNA is TGTGCCAGCAGCGGGGGTACAGGGGGTAGCGACGAGCAGTACTTC. Encoded protein: CASSGGTGGSDEQYF.

The chain links TRBV4-1 to TRBJ2-1; possible D gene TRBD1, 5 bases. The CDR3 extends over 13 amino acids. CDR1 and CDR2 (germline): MGHRA, YSYEKL. Trimming left V 4 bases short and J 4 bases short, with 8 bases between. The CDR3 bases are TGCGCCAGCAGCCCTGGGGCATACAATGAGCAGTTCTTC. Its protein is CASSPGAYNEQFF.